What follows are 5 T cell receptor beta chains derived from one specimen sequenced in a study of blood T cell repertoires in COVID-19. Profiling relied on immunoSEQ multiplex PCR, and the TCRdb table lists in-frame clones only, not all of them. The sample contains 200,000 to 250,000 clones, approximately 80% of which appear only once. The sequenced sample consisted of PBMCs or T cells enriched from blood (not recorded which). These receptor sequences come from a man aged 35 to 55 who had recovered from COVID-19.

This sequence joins TRBV10-3 and TRBJ2-7; 12 bases are shared with TRBD1. Germline CDR1 is ENHRY and CDR2 is SYGVKD. V gave up 6 bases and J gave up 5 bases; unmatched junction bases: 8. This CDR3 has 15 amino acids. DNA of the CDR3: TGTGCCATCAGGCACGGGACAGGGGGCGGCAACGAGCAGTACTTC. Translated: CAIRHGTGGGNEQYF.

The gene calls are TRBV13 and TRBJ2-2; possible D gene TRBD1, 6 bases. Germline lookup yields CDR1 PRHDT and CDR2 FYEKMQ (reference sequence). This CDR3 has 13 amino acids. The V end was cut by 2 bases, the J end by 7 bases, with 8 bases between. Here the CDR3 DNA reads TGTGCCAGCAGCTTAAGGGGGTACGGGGAGCTGTTTTTT. Protein product: CASSLRGYGELFF.

The chain carries TRBV5-8 and TRBJ2-4; perhaps TRBD1 as D (6 bases). V lost 6 bases and J 5 bases, leaving 15 bases between the germline ends. CDR3 length: 14 amino acids. CDR1 is SGHTS and CDR2 is YDEGEE in the germline V gene. The CDR3 DNA reads TGTGCCAGCAACACCGGGACACCGGAAAACATTCAGTACTTC. It is translated as CASNTGTPENIQYF.

This clone was seen a handful of times. The rearrangement links TRBV9 to TRBJ2-1; 11 bases are shared with TRBD2. Germline trimming cut 4 bases from V and 3 bases from J; bases unmatched to any gene: 6. Germline CDR1 SGDLS, CDR2 YYNGEE. This CDR3 region has 16 residues. The CDR3 DNA follows: TGTGCCAGCAGCCTTTCGGGGACTAGCGGCTACAATGAGCAGTTCTTC. Translation: CASSLSGTSGYNEQFF. The full variable domain, in which reference TRBV9 and TRBJ2-1 provide the parts outside the CDR3, is DSGVTQTPKHLITATGQRVTLRCSPRSGDLSVYWYQQSLDQGLQFLIQYYNGEERAKGNILERFSAQQFPDLHSELNLSSLELGDSALYFCASSLSGTSGYNEQFFGPGTRLTVL.

In its sample, this clone was seen a few times. The chain combines TRBV4-1 with TRBJ2-7, with a possible D match to TRBD1 (5 bases). V was trimmed by 4 bases and J by 0 bases, leaving 16 bases between them. The CDR3 runs 16 residues. Germline V gene sequence: CDR1 MGHRA, CDR2 YSYEKL. This chain's CDR3 is CASSPALTASSYEQYF. CDR3 bases: TGCGCCAGCAGCCCTGCGTTGACAGCTTCCTCCTACGAGCAGTACTTC.